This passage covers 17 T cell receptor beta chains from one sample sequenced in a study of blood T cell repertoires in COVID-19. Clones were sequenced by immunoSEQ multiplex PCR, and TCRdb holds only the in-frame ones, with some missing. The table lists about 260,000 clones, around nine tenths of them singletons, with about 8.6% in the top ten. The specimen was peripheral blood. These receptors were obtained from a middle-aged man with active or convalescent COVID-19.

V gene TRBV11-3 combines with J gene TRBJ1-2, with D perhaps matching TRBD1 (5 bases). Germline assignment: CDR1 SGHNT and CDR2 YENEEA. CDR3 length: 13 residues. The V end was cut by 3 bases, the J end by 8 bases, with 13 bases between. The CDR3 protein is CASSLGQGEGYTF. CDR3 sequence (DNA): TGTGCCAGCAGCTTGGGGCAGGGTGAGGGCTACACCTTC.

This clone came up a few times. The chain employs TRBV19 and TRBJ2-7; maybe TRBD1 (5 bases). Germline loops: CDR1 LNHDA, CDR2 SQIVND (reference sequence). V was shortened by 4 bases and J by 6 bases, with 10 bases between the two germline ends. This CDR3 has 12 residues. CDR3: CASSNYQGEQYF. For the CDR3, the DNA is TGTGCCAGTAGTAACTACCAGGGCGAGCAGTACTTC.

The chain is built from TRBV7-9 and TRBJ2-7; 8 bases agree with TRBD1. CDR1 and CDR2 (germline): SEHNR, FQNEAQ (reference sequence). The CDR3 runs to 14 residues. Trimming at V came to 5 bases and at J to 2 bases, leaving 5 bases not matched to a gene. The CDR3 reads CASSHPGQAYEQYF. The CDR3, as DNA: TGTGCCAGCAGCCACCCGGGACAGGCCTACGAGCAGTACTTC. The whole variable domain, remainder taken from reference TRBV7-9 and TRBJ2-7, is DTGVSQNPRHKITKRGQNVTFRCDPISEHNRLYWYRQTLGQGPEFLTYFQNEAQLEKSRLLSDRFSAERPKGSFSTLEIQRTEQGDSAMYLCASSHPGQAYEQYFGPGTRLTVT.

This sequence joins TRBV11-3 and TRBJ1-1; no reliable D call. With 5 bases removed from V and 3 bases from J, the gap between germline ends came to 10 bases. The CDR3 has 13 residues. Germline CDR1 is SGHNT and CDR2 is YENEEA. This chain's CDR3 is CASSPSEDTEAFF. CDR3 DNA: TGTGCCAGCAGCCCATCAGAGGACACTGAAGCTTTCTTT.

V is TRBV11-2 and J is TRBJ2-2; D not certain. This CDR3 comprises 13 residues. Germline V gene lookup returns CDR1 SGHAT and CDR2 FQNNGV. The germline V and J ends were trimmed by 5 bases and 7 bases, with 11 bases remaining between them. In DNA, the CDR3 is TGTGCCAGCAGCGCATACATTGGCGGGGAGCTGTTTTTT. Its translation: CASSAYIGGELFF. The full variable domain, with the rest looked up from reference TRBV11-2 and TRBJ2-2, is EAGVAQSPRYKIIEKRQSVAFWCNPISGHATLYWYQQILGQGPKLLIQFQNNGVVDDSQLPKDRFSAERLKGVDSTLKIQPAKLEDSAVYLCASSAYIGGELFFGEGSRLTVL.

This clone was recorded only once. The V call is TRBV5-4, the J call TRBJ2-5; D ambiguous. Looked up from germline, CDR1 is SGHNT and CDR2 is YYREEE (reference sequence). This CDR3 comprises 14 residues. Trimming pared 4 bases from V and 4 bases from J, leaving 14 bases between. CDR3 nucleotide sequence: TGTGCCAGCAGCACAAACCAGAGGATAGAGACCCAGTACTTC. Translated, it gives CASSTNQRIETQYF.

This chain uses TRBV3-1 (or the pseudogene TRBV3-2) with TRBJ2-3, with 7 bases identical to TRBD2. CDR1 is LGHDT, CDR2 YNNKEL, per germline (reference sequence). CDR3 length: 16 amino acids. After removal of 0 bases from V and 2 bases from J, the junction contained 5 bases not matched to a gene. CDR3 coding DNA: TGTGCCAGCAGCCAAGATCTACGGGAGGCCACAGATACGCAGTATTTT. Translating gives CASSQDLREATDTQYF.

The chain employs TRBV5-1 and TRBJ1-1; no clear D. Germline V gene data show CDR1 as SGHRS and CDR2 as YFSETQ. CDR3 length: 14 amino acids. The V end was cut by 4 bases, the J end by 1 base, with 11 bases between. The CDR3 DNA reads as TGCGCCAGCAGCCGAGGGTCGGCGAACACTGAAGCTTTCTTT. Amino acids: CASSRGSANTEAFF.

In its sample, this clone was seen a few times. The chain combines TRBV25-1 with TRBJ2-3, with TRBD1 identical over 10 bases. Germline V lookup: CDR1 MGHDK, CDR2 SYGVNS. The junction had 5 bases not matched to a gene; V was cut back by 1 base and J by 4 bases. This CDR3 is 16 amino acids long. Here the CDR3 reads CASSEWDRGDADTQYF. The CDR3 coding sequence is TGTGCCAGCAGTGAATGGGACAGGGGAGACGCAGATACGCAGTATTTT.

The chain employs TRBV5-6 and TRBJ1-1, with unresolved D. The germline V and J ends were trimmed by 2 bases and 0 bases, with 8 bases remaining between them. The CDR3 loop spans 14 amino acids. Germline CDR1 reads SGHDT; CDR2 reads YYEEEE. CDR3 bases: TGTGCCAGCAGCTTCGGAGAGGTGAACACTGAAGCTTTCTTT. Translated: CASSFGEVNTEAFF.

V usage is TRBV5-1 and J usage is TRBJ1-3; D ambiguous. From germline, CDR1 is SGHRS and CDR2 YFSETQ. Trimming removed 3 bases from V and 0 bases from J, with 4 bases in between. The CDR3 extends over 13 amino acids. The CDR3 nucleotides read TGCGCCAGCAGCTCCTACTCTGGAAACACCATATATTTT. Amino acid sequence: CASSSYSGNTIYF. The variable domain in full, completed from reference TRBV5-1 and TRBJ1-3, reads KAGVTQTPRYLIKTRGQQVTLSCSPISGHRSVSWYQQTPGQGLQFLFEYFSETQRNKGNFPGRFSGRQFSNSRSEMNVSTLELGDSALYLCASSSYSGNTIYFGEGSWLTVV.

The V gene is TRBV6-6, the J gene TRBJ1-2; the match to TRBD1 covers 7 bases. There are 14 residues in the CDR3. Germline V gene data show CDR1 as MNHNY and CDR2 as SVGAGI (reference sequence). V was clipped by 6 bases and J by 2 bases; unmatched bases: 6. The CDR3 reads CASRDRTLNYGYTF. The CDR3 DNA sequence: TGTGCCAGCAGGGACAGGACCCTAAACTATGGCTACACCTTC.

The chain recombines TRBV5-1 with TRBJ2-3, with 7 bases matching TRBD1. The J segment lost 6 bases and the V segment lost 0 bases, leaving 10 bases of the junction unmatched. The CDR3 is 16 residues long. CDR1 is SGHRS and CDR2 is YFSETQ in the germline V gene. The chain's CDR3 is CASSLASSGGSDTQYF. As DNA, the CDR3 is TGCGCCAGCAGCTTGGCGTCGTCAGGGGGTTCGGATACGCAGTATTTT.

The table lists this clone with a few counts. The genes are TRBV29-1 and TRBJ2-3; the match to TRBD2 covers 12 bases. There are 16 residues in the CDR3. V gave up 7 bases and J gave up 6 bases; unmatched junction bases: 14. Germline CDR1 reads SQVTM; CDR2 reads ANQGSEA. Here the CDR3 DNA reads TGCAGCGCCCGTAGACTAGCGGGAGCTTCGGGGGATACGCAGTATTTT. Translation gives CSARRLAGASGDTQYF.

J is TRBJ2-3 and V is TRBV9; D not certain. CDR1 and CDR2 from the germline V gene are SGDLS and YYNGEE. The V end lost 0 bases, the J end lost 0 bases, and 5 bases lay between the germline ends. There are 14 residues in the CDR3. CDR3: CASSVGLSTDTQYF. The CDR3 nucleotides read TGTGCCAGCAGCGTAGGGCTTAGCACAGATACGCAGTATTTT.

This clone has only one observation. CDR3 region: CASSQDLGKYEQYF. CDR3 DNA sequence: TGTGCCAGCAGCCAAGATTTGGGCAAATACGAGCAGTACTTC. The chain links TRBV4-2 to TRBJ2-7; D not resolved. The germline V gene encodes CDR1 LGHNA and CDR2 YNFKEQ. The ends were cut back, 0 bases at V and 4 bases at J, with 10 bases in the middle. CDR3 length: 14 amino acids.

CDR3: CASSPGGPGANVLTF. As DNA, the CDR3 is TGTGCCAGCAGCCCAGGGGGTCCGGGGGCCAACGTCCTGACTTTC. The rearrangement uses TRBV7-3 and TRBJ2-6; 7 positions match TRBD1. Looked up from germline, CDR1 is SGHTA and CDR2 is FQGTGA. Germline trimming cut 5 bases from V and 4 bases from J; bases unmatched to any gene: 5. CDR3 length: 15 residues.